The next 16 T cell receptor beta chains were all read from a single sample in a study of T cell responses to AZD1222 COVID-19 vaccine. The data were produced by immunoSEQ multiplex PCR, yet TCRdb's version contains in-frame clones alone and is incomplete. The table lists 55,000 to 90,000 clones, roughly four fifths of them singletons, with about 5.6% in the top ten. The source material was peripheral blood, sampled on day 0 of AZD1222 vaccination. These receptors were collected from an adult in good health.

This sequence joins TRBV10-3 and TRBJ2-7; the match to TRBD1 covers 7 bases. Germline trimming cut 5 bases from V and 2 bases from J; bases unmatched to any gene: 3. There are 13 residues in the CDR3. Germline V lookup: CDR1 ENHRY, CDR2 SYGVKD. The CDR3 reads CAISQGQTYEQYF. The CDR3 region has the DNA TGTGCCATCAGTCAGGGACAGACCTACGAGCAGTACTTC.

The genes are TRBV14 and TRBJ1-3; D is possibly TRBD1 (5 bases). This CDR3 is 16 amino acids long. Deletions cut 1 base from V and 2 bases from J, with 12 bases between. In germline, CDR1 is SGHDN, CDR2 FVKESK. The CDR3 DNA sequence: TGTGCCAGCAGCCAAGCCCCAGGGCTTCCTGGAAACACCATATATTTT. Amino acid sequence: CASSQAPGLPGNTIYF.

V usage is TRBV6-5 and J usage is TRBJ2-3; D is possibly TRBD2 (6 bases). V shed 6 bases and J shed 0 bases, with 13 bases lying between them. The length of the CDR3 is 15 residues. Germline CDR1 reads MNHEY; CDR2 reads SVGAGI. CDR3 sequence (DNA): TGTGCCAGCAGGACGGCTAGCGTTAGCACAGATACGCAGTATTTT. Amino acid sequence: CASRTASVSTDTQYF.

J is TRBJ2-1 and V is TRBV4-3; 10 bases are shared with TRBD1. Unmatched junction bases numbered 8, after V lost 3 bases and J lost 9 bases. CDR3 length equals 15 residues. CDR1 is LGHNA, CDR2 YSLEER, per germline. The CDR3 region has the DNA TGCGCCAGCAGCCACCTCGACAGGGGGCTTGGTGAGCAGTTCTTC. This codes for CASSHLDRGLGEQFF.

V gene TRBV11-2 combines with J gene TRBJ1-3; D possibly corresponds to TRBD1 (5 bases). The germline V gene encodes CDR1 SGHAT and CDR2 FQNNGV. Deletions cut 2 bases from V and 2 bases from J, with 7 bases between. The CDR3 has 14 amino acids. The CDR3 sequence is CASSLSGAGNTIYF. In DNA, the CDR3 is TGTGCCAGCAGCTTATCGGGGGCTGGAAACACCATATATTTT.

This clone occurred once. CDR3 region: CASSVEGRNTEAFF. The CDR3, as DNA: TGTGCCAGCAGCGTAGAGGGACGGAACACTGAAGCTTTCTTT. The chain is built from TRBV9 and TRBJ1-1, with D maybe TRBD1 (5 bases). CDR1 and CDR2 (germline): SGDLS, YYNGEE. CDR3 length equals 14 residues. The V and J ends lost 0 bases and 1 base respectively, with 7 bases between them. The whole variable domain, filled in from reference TRBV9 and TRBJ1-1, reads DSGVTQTPKHLITATGQRVTLRCSPRSGDLSVYWYQQSLDQGLQFLIQYYNGEERAKGNILERFSAQQFPDLHSELNLSSLELGDSALYFCASSVEGRNTEAFFGQGTRLTVV.

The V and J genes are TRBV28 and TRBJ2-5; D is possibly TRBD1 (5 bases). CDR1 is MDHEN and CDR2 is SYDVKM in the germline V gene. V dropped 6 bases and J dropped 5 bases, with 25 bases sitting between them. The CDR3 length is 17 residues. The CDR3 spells CASSPLIRQWAGETQYF. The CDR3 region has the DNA TGTGCCAGCAGCCCCCTCATTAGACAGTGGGCAGGGGAGACCCAGTACTTC.

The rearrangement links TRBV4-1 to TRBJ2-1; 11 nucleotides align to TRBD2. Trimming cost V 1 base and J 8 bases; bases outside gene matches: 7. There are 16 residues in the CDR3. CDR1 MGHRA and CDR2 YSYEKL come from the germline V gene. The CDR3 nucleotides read TGCGCCAGCAGCCAAGGCCCTAGCGGGGGGTCCCATGAGCAGTTCTTC. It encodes CASSQGPSGGSHEQFF.

CDR3 DNA sequence: TGTGCCAGCAGCCCCTGGAGGGAACCCTATGGCTACACCTTC. Translating gives CASSPWREPYGYTF. The rearrangement uses TRBV11-2 and TRBJ1-2; D not resolved. CDR3 size: 14 residues. Germline CDR1 is SGHAT and CDR2 is FQNNGV. V was cut by 5 bases and J by 4 bases, with 14 bases left in between.

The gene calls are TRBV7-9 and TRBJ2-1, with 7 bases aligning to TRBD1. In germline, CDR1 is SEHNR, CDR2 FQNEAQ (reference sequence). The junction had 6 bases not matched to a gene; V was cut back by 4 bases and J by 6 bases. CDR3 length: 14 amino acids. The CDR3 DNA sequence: TGTGCCAGCAGCTCCCCGACAGGGATCAATGAGCAGTTCTTC. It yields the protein CASSSPTGINEQFF.

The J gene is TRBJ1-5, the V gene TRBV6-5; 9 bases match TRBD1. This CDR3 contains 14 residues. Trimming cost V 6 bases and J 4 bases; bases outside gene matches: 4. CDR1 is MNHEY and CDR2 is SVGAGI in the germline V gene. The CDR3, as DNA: TGTGCCAGCAGCAACAGGGGGCAGAATCAGCCCCAGCATTTT. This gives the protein CASSNRGQNQPQHF.

For the CDR3, the DNA is TGTGCCAGCAGTGTTGGAGGAGGGCAGCCCCAGCATTTT. Its translation: CASSVGGGQPQHF. This rearrangement joins TRBV2 to TRBJ1-5; no definite D call. Trimming stripped 4 bases from V and 7 bases from J, with 11 bases between. The CDR3 has 13 residues. Germline CDR1 and CDR2: SNHLY and FYNNEI.

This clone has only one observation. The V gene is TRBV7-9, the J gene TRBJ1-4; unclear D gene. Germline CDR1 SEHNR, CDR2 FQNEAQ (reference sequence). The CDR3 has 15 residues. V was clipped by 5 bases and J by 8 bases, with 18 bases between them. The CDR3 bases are TGTGCCAGCAGCCCTCTTGGGAGGGAAGGGGAAAAACTGTTTTTT. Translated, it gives CASSPLGREGEKLFF.

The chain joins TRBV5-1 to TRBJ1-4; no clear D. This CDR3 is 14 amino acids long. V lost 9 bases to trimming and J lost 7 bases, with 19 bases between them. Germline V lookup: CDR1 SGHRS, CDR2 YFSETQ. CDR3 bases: TGCGCCACCAAAAGAGGGTCAGGCGTTGAAAAACTGTTTTTT. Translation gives CATKRGSGVEKLFF.

CDR3 residues: CASSLDGRGVRDTEAFF. As DNA, the CDR3 is TGCGCCAGCAGCTTGGATGGCAGGGGGGTTCGGGACACTGAAGCTTTCTTT. The J gene is TRBJ1-1, the V gene TRBV5-1; TRBD1 agrees at 7 bases. Germline loops: CDR1 SGHRS, CDR2 YFSETQ. V gave up 0 bases and J gave up 3 bases; unmatched junction bases: 11. The CDR3 has 17 residues.

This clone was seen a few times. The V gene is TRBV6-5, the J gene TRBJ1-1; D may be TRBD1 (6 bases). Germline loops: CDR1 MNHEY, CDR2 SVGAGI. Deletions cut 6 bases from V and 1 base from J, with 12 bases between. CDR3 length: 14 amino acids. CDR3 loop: CASSLGQRNTEAFF. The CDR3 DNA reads TGTGCCAGCAGCCTAGGACAGCGGAACACTGAAGCTTTCTTT.